The 17 T cell receptor beta chains given below trace back to one sample, sequenced in a study of identical twins. TCRdb called the 5' RACE reads again in MiXCR, with one record for every CDR3 protein. The sample contains about 720,000 distinct CDR3 sequences, 18% of which appear only once. These same data were also listed under a study on T cells expressing NK-cell markers.

The sequencing input was PBMCs. Receptors were obtained from a woman aged 18-29 years in good health.

At least ten counts were recorded for this clonotype. DNA for the CDR3: TGCGCCAGCAGCTTTGTGGGGGACACTGAAGCTTTCTTT. This translates into CASSFVGDTEAFF. The chain recombines TRBV5-1 with TRBJ1-1; D might be TRBD1 (5 bases). The CDR3 length is 13 residues. Germline loops: CDR1 SGHRS, CDR2 YFSETQ. Trimming took off 2 bases at V and 3 bases at J, with 8 bases between the two ends.

This clonotype was detected only a few times. The chain has TRBV12-3 or TRBV12-4 and TRBJ1-1, with D maybe TRBD1 (5 bases). Trimming stripped 6 bases from V and 6 bases from J, with 14 bases between. The CDR3 spans 13 residues. The CDR3 is CASRFGTRAEAFF. The CDR3 DNA sequence: TGTGCCAGCAGGTTCGGGACGAGGGCTGAAGCTTTCTTT.

This clonotype was counted only a few times. The chain employs TRBV20-1 and TRBJ2-1, with TRBD2 matching 10 bases. Germline V gene data show CDR1 as DFQATT and CDR2 as SNEGSKA (reference sequence). V was pared by 6 bases and J by 4 bases, with 9 bases of the junction left unmatched. This CDR3 has 15 residues. CDR3 bases: TGCAGTGCAGCCCCTGCTAGCGGGAGATACAATGAGCAGTTCTTC. This translates into CSAAPASGRYNEQFF.

This clonotype was detected a few times. This sequence joins TRBV5-1 and TRBJ1-1, with D uncertain. Trimming removed 2 bases from V and 2 bases from J, with 10 bases in between. The CDR3 is 14 amino acids. Germline V lookup: CDR1 SGHRS, CDR2 YFSETQ. CDR3 residues: CASSFKNFNTEAFF. CDR3 bases: TGCGCCAGCAGCTTCAAAAATTTCAACACTGAAGCTTTCTTT. Full variable domain (rest looked up from reference TRBV5-1 and TRBJ1-1): KAGVTQTPRYLIKTRGQQVTLSCSPISGHRSVSWYQQTPGQGLQFLFEYFSETQRNKGNFPGRFSGRQFSNSRSEMNVSTLELGDSALYLCASSFKNFNTEAFFGQGTRLTVV.

J is TRBJ2-2 and V is TRBV19, with D hard to call. V was trimmed by 7 bases and J by 3 bases, leaving 15 bases between them. Germline V CDR1 and CDR2: LNHDA, SQIVND (reference sequence). This CDR3 contains 15 residues. In nucleotides, the CDR3 is TGTGCCAGTACCGGCCTCGGACGGTACACCGGGGAGCTGTTTTTT. Translation: CASTGLGRYTGELFF.

CDR3 sequence: CASSQGHSREQYF. CDR3 coding DNA: TGTGCCAGCAGCCAGGGACATTCGAGGGAGCAGTACTTC. The rearrangement links TRBV14 to TRBJ2-7; D might be TRBD1 (6 bases). The V gene's germline CDR1 is SGHDN and CDR2 FVKESK. Trimming took 3 bases from V and 7 from J, leaving 13 bases between them. The CDR3 totals 13 residues.

V gene TRBV6-1 combines with J gene TRBJ2-1, with D possibly being TRBD2 (5 bases). The CDR3 sequence is 14 residues long. The V gene's germline CDR1 is MNHNS and CDR2 SASEGT. Trimming removed 8 bases at V and 1 base at J, with 12 bases between. This chain's CDR3 is CASSRTASYNEQFF. For the CDR3, the DNA is TGTGCCAGCTCCAGGACTGCATCCTACAATGAGCAGTTCTTC.

The chain has TRBV7-9 and TRBJ2-3, with 10 bases matching TRBD2. The CDR3 length is 17 residues. Germline trimming cut 5 bases from V and 1 base from J; bases unmatched to any gene: 9. Germline V gene sequence: CDR1 SEHNR, CDR2 FQNEAQ (reference sequence). The CDR3 bases are TGTGCCAGCAGCCCCACTATAGCGGGAGGTGGCACAGATACGCAGTATTTT. It translates to CASSPTIAGGGTDTQYF.

In this sample, this clonotype turned up a few times. V gene TRBV20-1 combines with J gene TRBJ2-3; 9 bases map to TRBD2. From germline, CDR1 is DFQATT and CDR2 SNEGSKA (reference sequence). V lost 0 bases and J lost 2; bases outside the gene matches: 3. The CDR3 has 15 amino acids. CDR3 nucleotide sequence: TGCAGTGCTAGAGACGAGCGGGGGGTCACAGATACGCAGTATTTT. As protein: CSARDERGVTDTQYF.

V usage is TRBV10-3 and J usage is TRBJ1-1; D unclear. The CDR3 runs to 14 residues. The germline V and J ends were trimmed by 6 bases and 0 bases, with 11 bases remaining between them. The germline V gene encodes CDR1 ENHRY and CDR2 SYGVKD. The CDR3 DNA reads TGTGCCATCAGCCCCCGGACGGTGAACACTGAAGCTTTCTTT. Amino acid sequence: CAISPRTVNTEAFF.

The table lists this clonotype with a few counts. The chain carries TRBV2 and TRBJ2-1; 11 bases line up with TRBD2. CDR1 and CDR2 from the germline V gene are SNHLY and FYNNEI. V lost 5 bases to trimming and J lost 7 bases; unmatched junction nucleotides: 10. The CDR3 is made up of 16 amino acids. CDR3 sequence: CASSLFLAGGGNEQFF. As DNA, the CDR3 is TGTGCCAGCAGTCTCTTTCTAGCGGGGGGTGGGAATGAGCAGTTCTTC.

This clonotype appeared a few times. V usage is TRBV3-1 and J usage is TRBJ1-2; a possible D gene is TRBD1 (6 bases). CDR1 is LGHDT and CDR2 is YNNKEL in the germline V gene (reference sequence). The germline V and J ends were trimmed by 4 bases and 3 bases, with 21 bases remaining between them. The CDR3 is 17 residues long. The CDR3 coding sequence is TGTGCCAGCAGCCCACCCTGGCCCGGGACAAGACACTATGGCTACACCTTC. It specifies CASSPPWPGTRHYGYTF.

The J gene is TRBJ2-4, the V gene TRBV30; 8 bases match TRBD1. Unmatched junction bases numbered 10, after V lost 4 bases and J lost 8 bases. Germline CDR1 GTSNPN, CDR2 SVGIG (reference sequence). CDR3 size: 14 residues. The CDR3 DNA reads TGTGCCTGGACCAAATCGACAGGGGTGGACATTCAGTACTTC. This gives the protein CAWTKSTGVDIQYF.

V and J are TRBV20-1 and TRBJ2-7; 8 positions match TRBD2. The CDR3 is 14 residues long. CDR1 DFQATT and CDR2 SNEGSKA come from the germline V gene (reference sequence). J gave up 7 bases and V 1 base, and 9 bases lay outside the gene matches. The CDR3 loop is CSARARGGSWEQYF. CDR3 nucleotides: TGCAGTGCTAGAGCCCGGGGGGGATCCTGGGAGCAGTACTTC.

This clonotype was seen more than once but under ten times. V is TRBV2 and J is TRBJ1-2; D is unclear. CDR1 and CDR2 (germline): SNHLY, FYNNEI. The CDR3 covers 12 residues. The germline V and J ends were trimmed by 3 bases and 4 bases, with 6 bases remaining between them. CDR3 sequence (DNA): TGTGCCAGCAGTGATCTATTCTATGGCTACACCTTC. The encoded protein is CASSDLFYGYTF.

This clonotype was seen more than once but under ten times. The chain couples TRBV5-1 to TRBJ1-5, with D uncertain. The CDR3 is 14 amino acids. Trimming stripped 0 bases from V and 5 bases from J, with 9 bases between. From germline, CDR1 is SGHRS and CDR2 YFSETQ. CDR3 residues: CASSLVGLDQPQHF. The CDR3 region has the DNA TGCGCCAGCAGCTTGGTCGGTTTAGATCAGCCCCAGCATTTT.

The V call is TRBV5-1, the J call TRBJ2-3; possible D gene TRBD1, 6 bases. Germline CDR1 reads SGHRS; CDR2 reads YFSETQ. There are 15 residues in the CDR3. V shed 7 bases and J shed 2 bases, with 17 bases lying between them. This CDR3 is CASLRGPANTDTQYF. The DNA of the CDR3 is TGCGCCAGCCTCAGGGGTCCAGCGAACACAGATACGCAGTATTTT.